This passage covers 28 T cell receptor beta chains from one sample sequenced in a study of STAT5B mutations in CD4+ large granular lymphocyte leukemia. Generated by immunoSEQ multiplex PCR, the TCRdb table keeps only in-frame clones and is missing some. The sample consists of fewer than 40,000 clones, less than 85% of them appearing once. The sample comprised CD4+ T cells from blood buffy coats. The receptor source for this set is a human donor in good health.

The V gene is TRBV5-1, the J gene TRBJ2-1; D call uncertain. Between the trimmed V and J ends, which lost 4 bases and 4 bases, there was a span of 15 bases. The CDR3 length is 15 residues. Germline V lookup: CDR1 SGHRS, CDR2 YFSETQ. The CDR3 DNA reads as TGCGCCAGCAGCCTGCCCCAGGCGGTTTACAATGAGCAGTTCTTC. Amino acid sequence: CASSLPQAVYNEQFF.

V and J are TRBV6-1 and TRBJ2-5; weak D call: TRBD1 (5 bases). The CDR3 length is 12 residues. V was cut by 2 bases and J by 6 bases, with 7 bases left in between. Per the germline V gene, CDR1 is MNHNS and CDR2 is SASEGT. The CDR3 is CASSEQGKTQYF. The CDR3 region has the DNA TGTGCCAGCAGTGAACAGGGCAAGACCCAGTACTTC.

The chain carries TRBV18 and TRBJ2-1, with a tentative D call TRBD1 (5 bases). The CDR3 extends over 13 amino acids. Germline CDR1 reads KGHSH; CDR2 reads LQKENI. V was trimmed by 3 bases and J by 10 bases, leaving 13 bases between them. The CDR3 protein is CASSPARDREQFF. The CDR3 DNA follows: TGTGCCAGCTCACCCGCGCGTGACAGAGAGCAGTTCTTC.

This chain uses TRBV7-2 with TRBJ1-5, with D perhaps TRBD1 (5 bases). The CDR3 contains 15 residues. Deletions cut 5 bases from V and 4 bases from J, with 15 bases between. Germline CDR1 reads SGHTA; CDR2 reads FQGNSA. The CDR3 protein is CASSPFSGGNQPQHF. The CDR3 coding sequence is TGTGCCAGCAGCCCGTTCTCGGGGGGTAATCAGCCCCAGCATTTT.

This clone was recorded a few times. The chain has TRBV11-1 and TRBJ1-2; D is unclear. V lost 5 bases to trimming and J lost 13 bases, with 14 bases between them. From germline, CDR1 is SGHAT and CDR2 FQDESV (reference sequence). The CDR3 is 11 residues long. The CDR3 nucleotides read TGTGCCAGCAGCCTAGGTGGGGTATCCACCTTC. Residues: CASSLGGVSTF.

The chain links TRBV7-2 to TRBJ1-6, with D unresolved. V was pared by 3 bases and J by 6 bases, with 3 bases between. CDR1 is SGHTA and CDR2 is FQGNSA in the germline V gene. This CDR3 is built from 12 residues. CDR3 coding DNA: TGTGCCAGCAGCTTGCTTAATTCACCCCTCCACTTT. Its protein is CASSLLNSPLHF. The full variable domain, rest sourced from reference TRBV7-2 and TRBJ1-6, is GAGVSQSPSNKVTEKGKDVELRCDPISGHTALYWYRQSLGQGLEFLIYFQGNSAPDKSGLPSDRFSAERTGGSVSTLTIQRTQQEDSAVYLCASSLLNSPLHFGNGTRLTVT.

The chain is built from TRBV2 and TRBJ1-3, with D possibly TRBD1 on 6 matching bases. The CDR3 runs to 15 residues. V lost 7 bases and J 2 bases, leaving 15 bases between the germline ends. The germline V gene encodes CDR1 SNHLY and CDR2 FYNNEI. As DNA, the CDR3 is TGTGCCAGCACCCTAGGCGAGGGGGCTGGAAACACCATATATTTT. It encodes CASTLGEGAGNTIYF.

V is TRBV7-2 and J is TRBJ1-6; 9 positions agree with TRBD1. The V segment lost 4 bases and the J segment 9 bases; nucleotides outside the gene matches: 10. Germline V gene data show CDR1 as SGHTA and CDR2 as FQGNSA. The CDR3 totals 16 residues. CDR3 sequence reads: CASSSRPGQGISPLHF. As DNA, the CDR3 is TGTGCCAGCAGCTCGCGCCCGGGACAGGGTATTTCACCCCTCCACTTT.

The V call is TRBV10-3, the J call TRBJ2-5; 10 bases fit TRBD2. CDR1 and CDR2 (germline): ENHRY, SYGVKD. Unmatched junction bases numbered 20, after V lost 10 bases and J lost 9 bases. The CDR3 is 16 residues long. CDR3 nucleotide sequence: TGTGCCACCGGGGTAGCGGGGGGACCTTCTGGGGTCTCCCAGTACTTC. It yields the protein CATGVAGGPSGVSQYF.

CDR3 coding DNA: TGTGCCAGCAGCAAAAAACAAGCGGGCAATGAGCAGTTCTTC. Translating it yields CASSKKQAGNEQFF. The gene calls are TRBV21-1 and TRBJ2-1; the table's TRBD2 call for D was not verified on the DNA. TRBV21-1 is given as a pseudogene. The length of the CDR3 is 14 residues.

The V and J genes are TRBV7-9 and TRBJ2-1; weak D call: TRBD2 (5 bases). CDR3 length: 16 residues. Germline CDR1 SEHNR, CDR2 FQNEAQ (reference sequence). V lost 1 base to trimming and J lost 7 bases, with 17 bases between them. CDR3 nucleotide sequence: TGTGCCAGCAGCTTAGGGGCCGGACTCGTGAGGAATGAGCAGTTCTTC. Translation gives CASSLGAGLVRNEQFF.

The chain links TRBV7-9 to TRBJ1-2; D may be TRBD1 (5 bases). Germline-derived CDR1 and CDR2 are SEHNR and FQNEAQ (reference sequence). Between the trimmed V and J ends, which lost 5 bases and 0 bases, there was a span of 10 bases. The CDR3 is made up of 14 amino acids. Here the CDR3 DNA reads TGTGCCAGCAGCCCCCACAGGTCTAACTATGGCTACACCTTC. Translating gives CASSPHRSNYGYTF.

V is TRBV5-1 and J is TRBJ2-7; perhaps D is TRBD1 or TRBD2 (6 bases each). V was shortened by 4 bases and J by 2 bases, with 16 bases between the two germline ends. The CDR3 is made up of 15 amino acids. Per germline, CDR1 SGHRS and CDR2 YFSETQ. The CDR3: CASSRGVEGAYEQYF. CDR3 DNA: TGCGCCAGCAGCCGCGGGGTGGAGGGGGCCTACGAGCAGTACTTC.

The CDR3 spells CASSPGTGRTDTQYF. The CDR3, as DNA: TGTGCCAGCTCACCAGGGACAGGGCGCACAGATACGCAGTATTTT. V usage is TRBV18 and J usage is TRBJ2-3; TRBD1 aligns across 9 bases. The length of the CDR3 is 15 residues. CDR1 is KGHSH, CDR2 LQKENI, per germline. Trimming took 2 bases from V and 1 from J; bases not matched to a gene: 1. Variable domain in full (rest from reference TRBV18 and TRBJ2-3): NAGVMQNPRHLVRRRGQEARLRCSPMKGHSHVYWYRQLPEEGLKFMVYLQKENIIDESGMPKERFSAEFPKEGPSILRIQQVVRGDSAAYFCASSPGTGRTDTQYFGPGTRLTVL.

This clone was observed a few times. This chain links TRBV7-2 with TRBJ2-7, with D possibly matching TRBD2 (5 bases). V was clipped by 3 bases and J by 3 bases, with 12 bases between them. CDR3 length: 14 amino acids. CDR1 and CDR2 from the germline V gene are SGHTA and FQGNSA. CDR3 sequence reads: CASSFEGGNYEQYF. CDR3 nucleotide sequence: TGTGCCAGCAGCTTTGAGGGTGGGAACTACGAGCAGTACTTC.

The CDR3 here is CSALPGTYNEQFF. The CDR3, as DNA: TGCAGCGCTTTGCCCGGGACCTACAATGAGCAGTTCTTC. The rearrangement uses TRBV29-1 and TRBJ2-1, with a weak D call TRBD2 (5 bases). The CDR3 is made up of 13 amino acids. V lost 7 bases and J 2 bases, leaving 12 bases between the germline ends. CDR1 is SQVTM and CDR2 is ANQGSEA in the germline V gene.

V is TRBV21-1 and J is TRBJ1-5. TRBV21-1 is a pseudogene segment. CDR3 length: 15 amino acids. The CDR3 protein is CASARGPNPDQPQHF. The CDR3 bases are TGTGCCAGCGCTCGGGGTCCGAATCCAGATCAGCCCCAGCATTTT.

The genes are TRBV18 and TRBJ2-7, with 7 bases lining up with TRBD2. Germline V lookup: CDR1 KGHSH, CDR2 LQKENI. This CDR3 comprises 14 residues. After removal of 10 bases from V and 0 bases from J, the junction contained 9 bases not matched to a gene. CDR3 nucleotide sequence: TGTGCCACCTCGCCAGCGGGATCCTCCTACGAGCAGTACTTC. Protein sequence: CATSPAGSSYEQYF. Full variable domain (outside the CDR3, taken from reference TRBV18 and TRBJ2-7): NAGVMQNPRHLVRRRGQEARLRCSPMKGHSHVYWYRQLPEEGLKFMVYLQKENIIDESGMPKERFSAEFPKEGPSILRIQQVVRGDSAAYFCATSPAGSSYEQYFGPGTRLTVT.

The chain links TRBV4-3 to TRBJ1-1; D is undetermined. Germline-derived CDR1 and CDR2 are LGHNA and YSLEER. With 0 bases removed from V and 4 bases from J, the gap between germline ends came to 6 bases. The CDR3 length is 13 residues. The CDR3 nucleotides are TGCGCCAGCAGCCAAGACCTGAGCACTGAAGCTTTCTTT. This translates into CASSQDLSTEAFF.

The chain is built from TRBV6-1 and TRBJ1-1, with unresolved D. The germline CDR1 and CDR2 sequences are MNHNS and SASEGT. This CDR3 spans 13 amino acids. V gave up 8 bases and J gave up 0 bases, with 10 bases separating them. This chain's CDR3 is CASRRDLNTEAFF. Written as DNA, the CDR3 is TGTGCCAGCCGCCGGGATTTGAACACTGAAGCTTTCTTT.

As DNA, the CDR3 is TGTGCCAGCAGGGTTCAAAACAGGGAACAGGGGAGCAATCAGCCCCAGCATTTT. Translated: CASRVQNREQGSNQPQHF. The chain carries TRBV6-8 and TRBJ1-5; 7 bases agree with TRBD1. Unmatched junction bases numbered 15, after V lost 6 bases and J lost 1 base. The CDR3 has 18 amino acids. The germline V gene encodes CDR1 MNHGY and CDR2 SAAAGT.

CDR3 sequence reads: CASSLGTRQGRGTEAFF. CDR3 DNA sequence: TGTGCCAGCAGCTTAGGAACAAGACAGGGGAGGGGAACTGAAGCTTTCTTT. The chain carries TRBV7-8 and TRBJ1-1; 8 bases agree with TRBD1. The CDR3 consists of 17 residues. V was clipped by 1 base and J by 5 bases; unmatched bases: 12. Germline CDR1 is SGHVS and CDR2 is FQNEAQ.

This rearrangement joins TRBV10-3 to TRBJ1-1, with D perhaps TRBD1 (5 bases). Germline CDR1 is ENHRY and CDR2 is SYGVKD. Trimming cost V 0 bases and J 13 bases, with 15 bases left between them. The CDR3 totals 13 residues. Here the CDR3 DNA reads TGTGCCATCAGTGAGTCGAGGGGAGAGAAGCTTTTCTTT. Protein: CAISESRGEKLFF.

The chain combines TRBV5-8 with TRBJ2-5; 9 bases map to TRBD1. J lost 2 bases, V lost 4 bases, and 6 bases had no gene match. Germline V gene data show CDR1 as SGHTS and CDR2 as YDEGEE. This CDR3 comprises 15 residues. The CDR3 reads CASSPRTGVQETQYF. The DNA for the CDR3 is TGTGCCAGCAGCCCTCGGACAGGGGTACAAGAGACCCAGTACTTC.

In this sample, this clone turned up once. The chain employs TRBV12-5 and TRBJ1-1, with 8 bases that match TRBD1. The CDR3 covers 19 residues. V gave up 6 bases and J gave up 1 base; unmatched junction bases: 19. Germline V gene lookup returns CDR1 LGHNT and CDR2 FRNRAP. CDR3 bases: TGTGCTAGTGGCCATCCACCGGGACAGGCTTTGACGCAGAACACTGAAGCTTTCTTT. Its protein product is CASGHPPGQALTQNTEAFF.

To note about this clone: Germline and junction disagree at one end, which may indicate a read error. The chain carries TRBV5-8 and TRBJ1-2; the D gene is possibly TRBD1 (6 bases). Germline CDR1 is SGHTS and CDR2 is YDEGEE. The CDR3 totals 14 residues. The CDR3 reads CASSLWTATSSVAF. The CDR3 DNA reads TGTGCCAGCAGCTTATGGACAGCTACCAGCTCTGTCGCCTTC.

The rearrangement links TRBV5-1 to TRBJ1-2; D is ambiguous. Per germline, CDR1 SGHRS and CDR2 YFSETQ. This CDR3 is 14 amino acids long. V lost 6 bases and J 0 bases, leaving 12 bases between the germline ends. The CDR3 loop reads CASTGRGSNYGYTF. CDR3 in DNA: TGCGCCAGCACGGGTCGGGGTTCTAACTATGGCTACACCTTC. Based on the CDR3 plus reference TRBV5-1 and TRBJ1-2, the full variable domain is KAGVTQTPRYLIKTRGQQVTLSCSPISGHRSVSWYQQTPGQGLQFLFEYFSETQRNKGNFPGRFSGRQFSNSRSEMNVSTLELGDSALYLCASTGRGSNYGYTFGSGTRLTVV.

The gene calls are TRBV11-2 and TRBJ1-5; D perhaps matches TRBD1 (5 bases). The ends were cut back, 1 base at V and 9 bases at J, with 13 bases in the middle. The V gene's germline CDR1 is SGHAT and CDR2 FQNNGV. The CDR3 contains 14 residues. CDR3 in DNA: TGTGCCAGCAGCTTAGGAGGGGTTATTGGGCCCCAGCATTTT. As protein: CASSLGGVIGPQHF. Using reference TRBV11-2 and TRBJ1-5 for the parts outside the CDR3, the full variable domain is EAGVAQSPRYKIIEKRQSVAFWCNPISGHATLYWYQQILGQGPKLLIQFQNNGVVDDSQLPKDRFSAERLKGVDSTLKIQPAKLEDSAVYLCASSLGGVIGPQHFGDGTRLSIL.